The entry that follows covers one T cell receptor beta chain sequence. Its specificity is unknown. Replicate PCRs run on unsorted PBMC used around 0.3 ug DNA, which was approximately 30,000 T cell genomes. Study processing details: Filtering differed, since immunoSEQ gave only junction sequences and no quality scores. TCRdb's copy holds only in-frame clones and misses some; the assay was immunoSEQ multiplex PCR. The V and J calls and the clone size are those of that table, but D and trimming were determined from the DNA. The data show roughly 500,000 clones, roughly four fifths seen once. This sample stems from a study of shared clonotypes between healthy human individuals. For the study at large: Serving as donors were two women and a few men, whose ages spanned 18 to 49. Study-wide results and limits: Only blood underwent sampling, and tissue repertoires likely differ.

Germline V lookup: CDR1 SEHNR, CDR2 FQNEAQ (reference sequence). The CDR3 covers 15 residues. V trimming: 5 bases; J trimming: 6 bases; junction bases outside the gene matches: 8. Sequenced sample: PBMCs. This sequence originates from a woman aged 40-49 years in good health. Some clones in this sample may be carry-over from other donors' samples. The rearrangement links TRBV7-9 to TRBJ2-1; 9 bases are a match to TRBD2. CDR3 coding DNA: TGTGCCAGCAGCCAAGTAGCGGGAGATTTCAATGAGCAGTTCTTC. Amino acid sequence: CASSQVAGDFNEQFF.